These 14 T cell receptor beta chains share one sample of origin, sequenced in a study of T-cell reconstitution after alpha-beta-depleted transplantation in children (dated by TCRdb to about 2016). Sample treatment or condition, as interpreted from the label and publication: allogeneic hematopoietic cell transplantation with graft depleted of TCRalphabeta T cells and CD19 B cells. Receptors were amplified or captured by PCR. Sequencing relied on an Illumina HiSeq 2500. TCR library preparation used molecular barcoding, with unique molecular identifiers applied to normalize quantification of the TCRbeta repertoire. TCRdb trimmed the raw reads at Q25, called clones with MiXCR and kept productive beta chains. Each record represents a unique CDR3 protein, reported with the most common genes and DNA among its rows. The sample records hundreds of thousands of distinct CDR3 sequences, about 15% of which are singletons. The ten largest clones capture 5% of the sample.

This specimen was PBMCs, mostly from graft donor cells, taken 360 days after TCRalphabeta/CD19-depleted stem cell transplant. The receptors come from a male patient younger than 18 who had a stem cell transplant for acute lymphoblastic leukemia, so the T cells may come from the graft donor.

This clonotype was counted only a few times. V gene TRBV7-3 combines with J gene TRBJ2-1, with 7 bases matching TRBD2. Trimming removed 5 bases from V and 8 bases from J; junction bases left unmatched: 9. The CDR3 spans 14 residues. Germline values: CDR1 SGHTA, CDR2 FQGTGA. DNA of the CDR3: TGTGCCAGCAGCCCGACTAGCTCGGGCGATGAGCAGTTCTTC. Its translation is CASSPTSSGDEQFF.

This clonotype was counted only a few times. The chain has TRBV7-9 and TRBJ2-1; D perhaps matches TRBD2 (5 bases). Trimming left V 2 bases short and J 9 bases short, with 23 bases between. CDR1 and CDR2 (germline): SEHNR, FQNEAQ (reference sequence). The CDR3 has 17 amino acids. As DNA, the CDR3 is TGTGCCAGCAGCTTAAGGATTTTGCGGTCCGAGGGTCCTGAGCAGTTCTTC. This translates into CASSLRILRSEGPEQFF.

The chain couples TRBV7-2 to TRBJ2-7, with 7 bases lining up with TRBD2. Looked up from germline, CDR1 is SGHTA and CDR2 is FQGNSA. J gave up 1 base and V 1 base, and 7 bases lay outside the gene matches. The CDR3 runs 16 residues. CDR3 sequence: CASSLEAASGSYEQYF. The CDR3 DNA reads as TGTGCCAGCAGCTTAGAAGCGGCTAGCGGATCCTACGAGCAGTACTTC. Drawing the rest from reference TRBV7-2 and TRBJ2-7, the complete variable domain is GAGVSQSPSNKVTEKGKDVELRCDPISGHTALYWYRQSLGQGLEFLIYFQGNSAPDKSGLPSDRFSAERTGGSVSTLTIQRTQQEDSAVYLCASSLEAASGSYEQYFGPGTRLTVT.

This clonotype was observed at least ten times. The chain carries TRBV6-5 and TRBJ2-1; 10 bases are a match to TRBD2. CDR1 and CDR2 from the germline V gene are MNHEY and SVGAGI. CDR3 length equals 17 residues. The V segment lost 6 bases and the J segment 3 bases; nucleotides outside the gene matches: 11. This chain's CDR3 is CASSGTIIAGGYNEQFF. As DNA, the CDR3 is TGTGCCAGCAGCGGGACTATAATAGCGGGAGGCTACAATGAGCAGTTCTTC.

This clonotype was picked up many times. The chain is built from TRBV20-1 and TRBJ2-7; 7 nucleotides match TRBD1. Germline V lookup: CDR1 DFQATT, CDR2 SNEGSKA (reference sequence). The CDR3 length is 13 residues. J lost 3 bases, V lost 6 bases, and 8 bases had no gene match. CDR3: CSAFGGQSYEQYF. CDR3 DNA: TGCAGTGCATTTGGGGGACAGAGCTACGAGCAGTACTTC.

This clonotype was detected a few times. CDR3 sequence reads: CSVLNRVGEQYF. The CDR3 DNA is TGCAGCGTCCTTAACCGGGTGGGCGAGCAGTACTTC. This chain links TRBV29-1 with TRBJ2-7; D is unresolved. Germline V lookup: CDR1 SQVTM, CDR2 ANQGSEA. The CDR3 loop spans 12 amino acids. The V end lost 6 bases, the J end lost 6 bases, and 15 bases lay between the germline ends.

Ten or more counts support this clonotype. This sequence joins TRBV25-1 and TRBJ1-5; tentative D call: TRBD1 (5 bases). V lost 0 bases to trimming and J lost 5 bases, with 14 bases between them. The length of the CDR3 is 16 residues. Germline V gene lookup returns CDR1 MGHDK and CDR2 SYGVNS. The CDR3 loop reads CASSEYSGEGHQPQHF. The CDR3 DNA sequence: TGTGCCAGCAGTGAATACTCGGGGGAGGGCCATCAGCCCCAGCATTTT.

This chain uses TRBV20-1 with TRBJ1-5; D remains unclear. V lost 2 bases, J lost 5 bases, and 13 bases lay in between. The CDR3 is made up of 14 amino acids. Germline CDR1 DFQATT, CDR2 SNEGSKA (reference sequence). The CDR3 DNA reads as TGCAGTGCTAGAACGCCCAGTTGGGATCAGCCCCAGCATTTT. Translating gives CSARTPSWDQPQHF.

This clonotype was seen a handful of times. This rearrangement joins TRBV4-1 to TRBJ1-4; D remains ambiguous. Per the germline V gene, CDR1 is MGHRA and CDR2 is YSYEKL. V lost 4 bases and J lost 6, with 9 bases in between. The CDR3 extends over 13 amino acids. The CDR3 protein is CASSLGLYEKLFF. The CDR3, as DNA: TGCGCCAGCAGCCTCGGACTATATGAAAAACTGTTTTTT.

This CDR3 reads CASSTHPTGIGETQYF. In nucleotides, the CDR3 is TGTGCCAGTAGTACCCACCCAACAGGAATCGGAGAGACCCAGTACTTC. This chain connects TRBV19 to TRBJ2-5; possibly TRBD1 for D (5 bases). The CDR3 is 16 residues long. The germline V and J ends were trimmed by 4 bases and 4 bases, with 19 bases remaining between them. The germline V gene encodes CDR1 LNHDA and CDR2 SQIVND (reference sequence).

This clonotype has just a few counts. V usage is TRBV6-1 and J usage is TRBJ1-2, with D possibly TRBD1 on 6 matching bases. Trimming took off 6 bases at V and 5 bases at J, with 13 bases between the two ends. Looked up from germline, CDR1 is MNHNS and CDR2 is SASEGT. The CDR3 spans 13 residues. The CDR3 loop is CASRIPQGYGYTF. CDR3 nucleotide sequence: TGTGCCAGCAGAATTCCCCAGGGGTATGGCTACACCTTC.

This clonotype was seen more than once but under ten times. The chain recombines TRBV5-1 with TRBJ1-1; tentative D call: TRBD1 (5 bases). This CDR3 has 13 residues. Trimming left V 1 base short and J 6 bases short, with 10 bases between. Germline CDR1 reads SGHRS; CDR2 reads YFSETQ. CDR3 coding DNA: TGCGCCAGCAGCTTGAACCAGGGCCCTGAAGCTTTCTTT. Protein product: CASSLNQGPEAFF.

This rearrangement joins TRBV5-5 to TRBJ1-1; no firm D call. CDR1 is SGHKS and CDR2 is YYEKEE in the germline V gene (reference sequence). The ends were cut back, 0 bases at V and 1 base at J, with 10 bases in the middle. The CDR3 runs 15 residues. Here the CDR3 DNA reads TGTGCCAGCAGCTTGGTAGTTCTGGAGAACACTGAAGCTTTCTTT. Translation: CASSLVVLENTEAFF. The whole variable domain, remainder taken from reference TRBV5-5 and TRBJ1-1, is DAGVTQSPTHLIKTRGQQVTLRCSPISGHKSVSWYQQVLGQGPQFIFQYYEKEERGRGNFPDRFSARQFPNYSSELNVNALLLGDSALYLCASSLVVLENTEAFFGQGTRLTVV.

This clonotype turned up a few times. The chain combines TRBV7-8 with TRBJ2-1; D not resolved. V was clipped by 1 base and J by 5 bases, with 6 bases between them. Germline lookup yields CDR1 SGHVS and CDR2 FQNEAQ. The CDR3 covers 13 residues. CDR3 coding DNA: TGTGCCAGCAGCTTAGGTTCGGACAATGAGCAGTTCTTC. Its protein product is CASSLGSDNEQFF.